These 14 T cell receptor beta chains were sequenced from one sample in a study of blood T cell repertoires in COVID-19. Profiling relied on immunoSEQ multiplex PCR, and the TCRdb table lists in-frame clones only, not all of them. The sample includes about 210,000 clones, roughly 85% of them seen just once. Sequencing input: peripheral blood. These receptors originate from a woman of 80 years or more with acute or convalescent COVID-19.

The table lists this clone with a few counts. The genes are TRBV7-2 and TRBJ2-3, with 10 bases that match TRBD2. The J segment lost 5 bases and the V segment lost 3 bases, leaving 5 bases of the junction unmatched. The CDR3 is 15 amino acids. In germline, CDR1 is SGHTA, CDR2 FQGNSA. Written as DNA, the CDR3 is TGTGCCAGCAGCTTCCTAGCGGGAGTAGGAGATACGCAGTATTTT. Amino acid sequence: CASSFLAGVGDTQYF.

The rearrangement uses TRBV3-1 (or the pseudogene TRBV3-2) and TRBJ2-2; D gene uncertain. The CDR3 runs 12 residues. Germline V gene data show CDR1 as LGHDT and CDR2 as YNNKEL (reference sequence). Trimming left V 3 bases short and J 3 bases short, with 2 bases between. This CDR3 reads CASSHYTGELFF. In DNA form, the CDR3 reads TGTGCCAGCAGCCACTACACCGGGGAGCTGTTTTTT.

The chain combines TRBV19 with TRBJ2-2; 9 nucleotides match TRBD2. Germline V gives CDR1 LNHDA, CDR2 SQIVND (reference sequence). V was pared by 8 bases and J by 0 bases, with 10 bases of the junction left unmatched. The CDR3 contains 17 residues. The CDR3 DNA reads as TGTGCCAGTCGTTTAGCGGGAGAGCCTTCGAACACCGGGGAGCTGTTTTTT. It is translated as CASRLAGEPSNTGELFF.

The chain couples TRBV24-1 to TRBJ1-3, with 8 bases aligning to TRBD1. CDR1 and CDR2 from the germline V gene are KGHDR and SFDVKD. CDR3 size: 15 residues. V was clipped by 4 bases and J by 4 bases; unmatched bases: 5. The CDR3 nucleotides read TGTGCCACCAGTGACACCACAGGGGGAGGAAACACCATATATTTT. It yields the protein CATSDTTGGGNTIYF.

The chain employs TRBV7-3 and TRBJ2-7; the match to TRBD1 covers 8 bases. Germline-derived CDR1 and CDR2 are SGHTA and FQGTGA. The trim removed 5 bases at V and 6 bases at J, leaving 6 bases unmatched. CDR3 length: 13 amino acids. This CDR3 is CASSKQGVGEQYF. The CDR3 DNA follows: TGTGCCAGCAGCAAACAGGGGGTAGGCGAGCAGTACTTC.

This sequence joins TRBV18 and TRBJ1-1; a possible D gene is TRBD1 (5 bases). CDR3 length equals 14 residues. Germline lookup yields CDR1 KGHSH and CDR2 LQKENI. Trimming cost V 8 bases and J 4 bases, with 17 bases left between them. CDR3 bases: TGTGCCAGCGGTACCGGGACGGAGGGCACTGAAGCTTTCTTT. Its protein is CASGTGTEGTEAFF.

This chain uses TRBV11-2 with TRBJ2-3; D uncertain. Trimming pared 4 bases from V and 11 bases from J, leaving 19 bases between. Germline CDR1 reads SGHAT; CDR2 reads FQNNGV. The CDR3 has 14 residues. The CDR3 here is CASSWVGPGGMQYF. DNA of the CDR3: TGTGCCAGCAGCTGGGTCGGTCCCGGCGGTATGCAGTATTTT.

The rearrangement uses TRBV12-5 and TRBJ2-7; 8 nucleotides match TRBD1. Germline V gene sequence: CDR1 LGHNT, CDR2 FRNRAP. This CDR3 spans 16 amino acids. The trim removed 6 bases at V and 0 bases at J, leaving 10 bases unmatched. CDR3 region: CASGRHGQGGSYEQYF. CDR3 DNA: TGTGCTAGTGGGAGGCACGGACAGGGAGGCTCCTACGAGCAGTACTTC.

This clone was recorded once. The genes are TRBV18 and TRBJ1-6; TRBD1 is a possible D gene (5 bases). This CDR3 has 15 amino acids. Germline values: CDR1 KGHSH, CDR2 LQKENI. V was shortened by 2 bases and J by 9 bases, with 14 bases between the two germline ends. The CDR3 nucleotides read TGTGCCAGCTCACCAGAGTACGGGGGGAGTTCACCCCTCCACTTT. It specifies CASSPEYGGSSPLHF.

This chain joins TRBV4-2 and TRBJ2-3; possible D gene TRBD2, 5 bases. The length of the CDR3 is 18 residues. The V end lost 1 base, the J end lost 5 bases, and 22 bases lay between the germline ends. The V gene's germline CDR1 is LGHNA and CDR2 YNFKEQ. The CDR3 DNA is TGTGCCAGCAGCCAAGTTCTGTCGTTAGGGTCTAGCTTAGATACGCAGTATTTT. This sequence encodes CASSQVLSLGSSLDTQYF.

This chain uses TRBV3-1 (or the pseudogene TRBV3-2) with TRBJ1-1; 8 bases match TRBD1. J was trimmed by 5 bases and V by 3 bases; bases with no gene match: 8. Germline CDR1 reads LGHDT; CDR2 reads YNNKEL (reference sequence). The CDR3 totals 15 residues. CDR3 nucleotide sequence: TGTGCCAGCAGCCAGGTTACAGGGGGAGAAACTGAAGCTTTCTTT. It encodes CASSQVTGGETEAFF.

The chain is built from TRBV7-9 and TRBJ2-1, with a tentative D call TRBD1 (6 bases). CDR1 and CDR2 (germline): SEHNR, FQNEAQ (reference sequence). This CDR3 has 15 residues. Trimming left V 0 bases short and J 4 bases short, with 10 bases between. This chain's CDR3 is CASSLAGAQYNEQFF. In nucleotides, the CDR3 is TGTGCCAGCAGCTTAGCGGGGGCTCAGTACAATGAGCAGTTCTTC.

The V gene is TRBV5-1, the J gene TRBJ2-2; 7 bases agree with TRBD2. Trimming removed 2 bases from V and 2 bases from J; junction bases left unmatched: 6. The CDR3 covers 16 residues. Per germline, CDR1 SGHRS and CDR2 YFSETQ. The chain's CDR3 is CASSFMPSGNTGELFF. The CDR3, as DNA: TGCGCCAGCAGCTTTATGCCTAGCGGTAACACCGGGGAGCTGTTTTTT.

This chain uses TRBV4-3 with TRBJ2-1; no reliable D call. The CDR3 covers 14 residues. The V gene's germline CDR1 is LGHNA and CDR2 YSLEER. V lost 3 bases and J lost 5, with 11 bases in between. CDR3: CASSQVHSNNEQFF. In DNA, the CDR3 is TGCGCCAGCAGCCAGGTCCACAGTAACAATGAGCAGTTCTTC.